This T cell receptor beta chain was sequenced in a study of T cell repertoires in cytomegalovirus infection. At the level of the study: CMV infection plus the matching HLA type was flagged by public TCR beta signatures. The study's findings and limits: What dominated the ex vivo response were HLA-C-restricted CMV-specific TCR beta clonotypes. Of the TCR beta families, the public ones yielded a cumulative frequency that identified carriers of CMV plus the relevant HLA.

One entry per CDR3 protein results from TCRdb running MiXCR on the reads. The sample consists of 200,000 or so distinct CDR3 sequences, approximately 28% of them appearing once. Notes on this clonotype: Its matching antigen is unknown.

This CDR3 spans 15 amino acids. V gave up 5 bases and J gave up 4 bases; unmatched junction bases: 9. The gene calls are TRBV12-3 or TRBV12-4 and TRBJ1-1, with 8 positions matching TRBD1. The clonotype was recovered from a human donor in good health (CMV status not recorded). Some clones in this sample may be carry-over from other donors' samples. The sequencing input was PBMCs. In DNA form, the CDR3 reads TGTGCCAGCAGTCCCGACAGGGGCGGCAGCACTGAAGCTTTCTTT. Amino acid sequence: CASSPDRGGSTEAFF.